Shown below are 22 T cell receptor beta chains from a single sample sequenced in a study of T cell changes during pregnancy in multiple sclerosis (dated by TCRdb to between 2019 and 2020). Libraries were built with the immunoSEQ multiplex PCR assay. Entries here come from immuneACCESS through TCRdb and include only in-frame sequences with V and J called. Some clones fail to appear in such tables; in the studies checked, an unresolved V gene covers under half of the shortfall, and the cause of the remainder is unknown. The sample records tens of thousands of clones, around nine tenths of which are singletons. Less than 2.5% of the sample comes from the top ten. Material: peripheral blood, obtained in the first trimester of pregnancy. These receptors were collected from a female donor in good health, enrolled as a control in a pregnancy study.

This rearrangement joins TRBV5-4 to TRBJ2-5; the match to TRBD2 covers 11 bases. V gave up 3 bases and J gave up 2 bases; unmatched junction bases: 6. The CDR3 is 16 residues long. In germline, CDR1 is SGHNT, CDR2 YYREEE (reference sequence). CDR3 sequence: CASSSGTSGIQETQYF. In nucleotides, the CDR3 is TGTGCCAGCAGCTCCGGGACTAGCGGAATTCAAGAGACCCAGTACTTC.

This clone was seen at least ten times. The rearrangement joins TRBV10-3 to TRBJ2-2; 10 bases fit TRBD2. Germline values: CDR1 ENHRY, CDR2 SYGVKD. The junction had 7 bases not matched to a gene; V was cut back by 10 bases and J by 2 bases. CDR3 size: 15 residues. CDR3 sequence reads: CATQTSGTNTGELFF. In DNA form, the CDR3 reads TGTGCCACCCAAACTAGCGGGACAAACACCGGGGAGCTGTTTTTT.

The CDR3 loop is CASSYSFYGGYEQYF. DNA of the CDR3: TGTGCCAGCAGTTACTCTTTCTATGGCGGATACGAGCAGTACTTC. The rearrangement joins TRBV6-5 to TRBJ2-7; D ambiguous. Trimming removed 0 bases at V and 4 bases at J, with 13 bases between. Germline CDR1 and CDR2: MNHEY and SVGAGI. The CDR3 covers 15 residues.

The V gene is TRBV28, the J gene TRBJ2-1; TRBD2 matches 15 bases. The ends lost 5 bases at V and 9 bases at J; junction bases unmatched: 5. The CDR3 totals 15 residues. Per germline, CDR1 MDHEN and CDR2 SYDVKM. The CDR3 region has the DNA TGTGCCAGCAGTCTCCGGACTAGCGGGAGGGGTGAGCAGTTCTTC. Translating gives CASSLRTSGRGEQFF.

V is TRBV5-6 and J is TRBJ2-5, with a tentative D call TRBD2 (7 bases). This CDR3 has 14 amino acids. CDR1 is SGHDT, CDR2 YYEEEE, per germline. V shed 4 bases and J shed 5 bases, with 15 bases lying between them. CDR3 loop: CASSPYGGLETQYF. CDR3 in DNA: TGTGCCAGCAGCCCTTACGGGGGGCTTGAGACCCAGTACTTC.

This chain connects TRBV7-3 to TRBJ2-3, with 8 bases fitting TRBD2. V trimming: 5 bases; J trimming: 3 bases; junction bases outside the gene matches: 7. Looked up from germline, CDR1 is SGHTA and CDR2 is FQGTGA. The CDR3 runs 15 residues. The chain's CDR3 is CASSDGGAGTDTQYF. The CDR3 DNA sequence: TGTGCCAGCAGCGACGGGGGGGCCGGGACAGATACGCAGTATTTT.

This clone showed up just once. This chain links TRBV7-2 with TRBJ1-3, with TRBD1 identical over 7 bases. The CDR3 covers 15 residues. CDR1 and CDR2 (germline): SGHTA, FQGNSA. Unmatched junction bases numbered 8, after V lost 5 bases and J lost 4 bases. The CDR3 region is CASSADTGAGNTIYF. CDR3 DNA sequence: TGTGCCAGCAGCGCCGATACAGGGGCCGGAAACACCATATATTTT.

The chain joins TRBV5-1 to TRBJ2-7; TRBD1 aligns across 10 bases. CDR1 is SGHRS and CDR2 is YFSETQ in the germline V gene. This CDR3 contains 17 residues. Losses at the gene ends were 4 bases for V and 4 bases for J; bases not matched to a gene: 14. The CDR3 loop is CASSPAPADRGMYEQYF. The CDR3, as DNA: TGCGCCAGCAGCCCGGCTCCCGCGGACAGGGGGATGTACGAGCAGTACTTC.

This clone is a singleton in its sample. The CDR3 reads CASSLIPSGGAQETQYF. CDR3 in DNA: TGCGCCAGCAGCTTGATCCCTAGCGGGGGGGCACAAGAGACCCAGTACTTC. The chain recombines TRBV5-1 with TRBJ2-5; 12 bases are a match to TRBD2. The germline CDR1 and CDR2 sequences are SGHRS and YFSETQ. The CDR3 is made up of 17 amino acids. V trimming: 1 base; J trimming: 2 bases; junction bases outside the gene matches: 6.

This clone is a singleton in its sample. The chain carries TRBV4-1 and TRBJ2-3, with D hard to call. The germline gives CDR1 MGHRA, CDR2 YSYEKL. The CDR3 covers 12 residues. The V end was cut by 4 bases, the J end by 7 bases, with 9 bases between. The CDR3 DNA follows: TGCGCCAGCAGCCGAGGTGAAAATACGCAGTATTTT. Amino acid sequence: CASSRGENTQYF.

V gene TRBV4-2 combines with J gene TRBJ2-2; TRBD2 might be the D (5 bases). This CDR3 spans 13 amino acids. Trimming shortened V by 7 bases and J by 3 bases, and 9 bases separated the two germline ends. CDR1 and CDR2 from the germline V gene are LGHNA and YNFKEQ. CDR3 sequence (DNA): TGTGCCAGCAATTTACTAGACACCGGGGAGCTGTTTTTT. Its translation is CASNLLDTGELFF.

The chain is built from TRBV27 and TRBJ1-1; no definite D call. This CDR3 is built from 14 residues. The germline gives CDR1 MNHEY, CDR2 SMNVEV (reference sequence). Trimming took off 6 bases at V and 1 base at J, with 12 bases between the two ends. DNA of the CDR3: TGTGCCAGCAGGTCGTTTAGTCGGAACACTGAAGCTTTCTTT. As protein: CASRSFSRNTEAFF.

The rearrangement links TRBV4-1 to TRBJ2-1, with a weak D call TRBD2 (6 bases). Trimming stripped 0 bases from V and 0 bases from J, with 9 bases between. CDR3 length equals 16 residues. Per the germline V gene, CDR1 is MGHRA and CDR2 is YSYEKL. In DNA, the CDR3 is TGCGCCAGCAGCCAAGACGGAGGGGTCTCCTACAATGAGCAGTTCTTC. This codes for CASSQDGGVSYNEQFF.

The chain couples TRBV28 to TRBJ2-5; 11 nucleotides agree with TRBD1. With 7 bases clipped from V and 5 bases from J, the junction kept 9 bases outside the gene matches. CDR3 length: 15 residues. CDR1 and CDR2 (germline): MDHEN, SYDVKM. The CDR3 loop is CASKGRTGGAETQYF. In DNA form, the CDR3 reads TGTGCCAGCAAAGGTCGGACAGGGGGCGCGGAGACCCAGTACTTC.

The rearrangement uses TRBV4-2 and TRBJ2-7; a weak D match, TRBD2 (6 bases). Germline V gives CDR1 LGHNA, CDR2 YNFKEQ. Deletions cut 4 bases from V and 6 bases from J, with 13 bases between. CDR3 size: 13 residues. This CDR3 reads CASSPRLEAEQYF. In DNA, the CDR3 is TGTGCCAGCAGCCCAAGACTAGAGGCCGAGCAGTACTTC.

The gene calls are TRBV6-5 and TRBJ1-2; 7 nucleotides agree with TRBD1. This CDR3 is 16 amino acids long. V was clipped by 2 bases and J by 1 base; unmatched bases: 7. The germline V gene has CDR1 MNHEY and CDR2 SVGAGI. CDR3 nucleotide sequence: TGTGCCAGCAGTTACGGGCAGGGGGGAAATAACTATGGCTACACCTTC. It yields the protein CASSYGQGGNNYGYTF.

V is TRBV20-1 and J is TRBJ2-3, with TRBD2 as a possible D gene (5 bases). The V and J ends lost 6 bases and 5 bases respectively, with 9 bases between them. Germline assignment: CDR1 DFQATT and CDR2 SNEGSKA (reference sequence). The length of the CDR3 is 11 residues. The CDR3 coding sequence is TGCAGTGCCGCCGCGGGAGATACGCAGTATTTT. Protein: CSAAAGDTQYF.

The chain links TRBV11-2 to TRBJ1-1; a possible D gene is TRBD1 (5 bases). Germline CDR1 is SGHAT and CDR2 is FQNNGV. This CDR3 region has 14 residues. V shed 3 bases and J shed 6 bases, with 14 bases lying between them. The CDR3 sequence is CASSLKRGGAEAFF. The CDR3 DNA reads as TGTGCCAGCAGCTTGAAGAGGGGAGGGGCTGAAGCTTTCTTT.

A remark on this clone: A read error may account for a junction end that differs from germline. The chain combines TRBV4-2 with TRBJ2-4; possibly TRBD2 for D (7 bases). Germline values: CDR1 LGHNA, CDR2 YNFKEQ. The CDR3 loop spans 14 amino acids. CDR3: CASNQEGGADIQYF. CDR3 sequence (DNA): TGTGCCAGCAACCAAGAGGGGGGGGCAGACATTCAGTACTTC.

The chain couples TRBV4-2 to TRBJ2-7; D not certain. The germline gives CDR1 LGHNA, CDR2 YNFKEQ. The CDR3 is made up of 13 amino acids. V shed 1 base and J shed 0 bases, with 4 bases lying between them. The CDR3 bases are TGTGCCAGCAGCCAAGCCATCTCCTACGAGCAGTACTTC. Protein sequence: CASSQAISYEQYF.

The chain combines TRBV6-4 with TRBJ2-1; 8 nucleotides line up with TRBD1. The CDR3 spans 14 residues. Per germline, CDR1 MRHNA and CDR2 SNTAGT. Unmatched junction bases numbered 7, after V lost 4 bases and J lost 8 bases. Here the CDR3 DNA reads TGTGCCAGCAGTGCATCAGGGGGCGAGCATGAGCAGTTCTTC. Translating it yields CASSASGGEHEQFF.

This clone has only a few counts. The gene calls are TRBV4-1 and TRBJ1-1; TRBD1 might be the D (6 bases). CDR3 length: 15 residues. The germline V gene encodes CDR1 MGHRA and CDR2 YSYEKL. The germline V and J ends were trimmed by 3 bases and 1 base, with 12 bases remaining between them. CDR3 nucleotides: TGCGCCAGCAGCCATCCCGGGACACGGAACACTGAAGCTTTCTTT. The encoded protein is CASSHPGTRNTEAFF.